This record covers a single T cell receptor beta chain. Per germline, CDR1 MNHEY and CDR2 SVGAGI. The V end was cut by 4 bases, the J end by 4 bases, with 9 bases between. This CDR3 is 13 amino acids long. The data were obtained in a study of shared clonotypes between healthy human individuals. Clones were read by immunoSEQ multiplex PCR, and TCRdb kept only the in-frame ones, dropping some. Of about 380,000 clones in the sample, around 96% are singletons; the top ten hold approximately 0.32%. The J gene is TRBJ2-3, the V gene TRBV6-5; D perhaps matches TRBD2 (6 bases). This TCR derives from a man aged 25-45 years in good health. The sequenced sample was memory CD8+ T cells sorted from blood. Subset of the sample: CD45RO+ cells pooled with CCR7-negative TemRA cells. The CDR3 DNA sequence: TGTGCCAGCAGTTTAACTAGCTCAGATACGCAGTATTTT. Its translation is CASSLTSSDTQYF.